One T cell receptor beta chain is described in this entry. The data belong to a study of cytomegalovirus exposure and HLA in healthy donors. PCR was performed using 60 Vbeta and 13 Jbeta primers. Libraries were prepared by immunoSEQ multiplex PCR; TCRdb keeps only in-frame clonotypes and omits some of them. The sample contains 120,000 or so clones, roughly 82% of which appear only once. Trimming removed 2 bases at V and 5 bases at J, with 9 bases between. There are 13 residues in the CDR3. The germline V gene encodes CDR1 MDHEN and CDR2 SYDVKM. This chain connects TRBV28 to TRBJ1-1; TRBD1 is a possible D gene (5 bases). Sequences were obtained from PBMCs. This receptor was taken from a man aged 18-30 years in good health and CMV-seropositive. The CDR3 is CASSLGARTEAFF. DNA of the CDR3: TGTGCCAGCAGTTTAGGGGCCAGGACTGAAGCTTTCTTT.